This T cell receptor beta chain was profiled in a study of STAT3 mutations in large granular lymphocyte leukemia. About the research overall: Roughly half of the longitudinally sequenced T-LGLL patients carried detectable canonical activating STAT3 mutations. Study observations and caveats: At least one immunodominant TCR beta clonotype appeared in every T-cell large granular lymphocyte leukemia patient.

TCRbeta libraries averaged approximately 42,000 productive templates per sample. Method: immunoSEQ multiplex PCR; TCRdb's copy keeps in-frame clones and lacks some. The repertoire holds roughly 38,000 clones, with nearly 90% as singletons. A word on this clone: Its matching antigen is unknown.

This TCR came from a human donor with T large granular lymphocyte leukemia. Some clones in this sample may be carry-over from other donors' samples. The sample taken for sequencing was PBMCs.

This CDR3 is CASSPTEGNEKLFF. CDR3 DNA: TGTGCCAGCAGCCCGACAGAAGGTAATGAAAAACTGTTTTTT. The rearrangement joins TRBV4-2 to TRBJ1-4, with a possible D match to TRBD1 (5 bases). Germline V CDR1 and CDR2: LGHNA, YNFKEQ. The CDR3 is 14 amino acids. Trimming removed 4 bases from V and 4 bases from J, with 10 bases in between.